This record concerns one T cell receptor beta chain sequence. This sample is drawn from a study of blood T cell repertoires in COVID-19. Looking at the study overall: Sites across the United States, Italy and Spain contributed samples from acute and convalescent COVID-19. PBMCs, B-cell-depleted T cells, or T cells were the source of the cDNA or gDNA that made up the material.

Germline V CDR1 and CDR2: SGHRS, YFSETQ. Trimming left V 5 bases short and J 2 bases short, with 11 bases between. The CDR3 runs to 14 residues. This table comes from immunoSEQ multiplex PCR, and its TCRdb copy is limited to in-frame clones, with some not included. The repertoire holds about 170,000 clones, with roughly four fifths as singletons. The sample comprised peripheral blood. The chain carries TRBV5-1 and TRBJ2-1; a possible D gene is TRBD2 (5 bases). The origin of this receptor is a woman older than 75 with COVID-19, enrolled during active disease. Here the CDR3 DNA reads TGCGCCAGCAGTGTTGGAGGCACCTACAATGAGCAGTTCTTC. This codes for CASSVGGTYNEQFF.